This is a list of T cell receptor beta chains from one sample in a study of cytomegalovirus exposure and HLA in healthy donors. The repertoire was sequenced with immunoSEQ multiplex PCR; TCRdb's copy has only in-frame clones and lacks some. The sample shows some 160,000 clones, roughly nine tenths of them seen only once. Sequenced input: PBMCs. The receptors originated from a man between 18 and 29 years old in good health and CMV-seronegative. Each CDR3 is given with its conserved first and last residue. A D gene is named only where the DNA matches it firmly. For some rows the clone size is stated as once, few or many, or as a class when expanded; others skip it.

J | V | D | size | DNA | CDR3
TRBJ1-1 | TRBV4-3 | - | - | TGCGCCAGCAGCCAAGATTCCGCCAGGGTGGTGAACACTGAAGCTTTCTTT | CASSQDSARVVNTEAFF
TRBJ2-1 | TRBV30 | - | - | TGTGCCTGGAGTGTAGCCCGAAACTTTAGGGGTCCCAATGAGCAGTTCTTC | CAWSVARNFRGPNEQFF
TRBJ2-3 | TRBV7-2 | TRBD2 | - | TGTGCCAGCAGGGAAGCGGGGGGGCCCCCAGATACGCAGTATTTT | CASREAGGPPDTQYF
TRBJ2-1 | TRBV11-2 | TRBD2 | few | TGTGCCAGCAGCCGGGGACTAGCGGGACAGCACGAGCAGTTCTTC | CASSRGLAGQHEQFF
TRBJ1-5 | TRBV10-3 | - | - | TGTGCCATCAGCCCTTCGGGGCAGCCCCAGCATTTT | CAISPSGQPQHF
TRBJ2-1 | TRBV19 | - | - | TGTGCCAGTAGCCAACAGGGAGGGGTGGGACAGTTCTTC | CASSQQGGVGQFF
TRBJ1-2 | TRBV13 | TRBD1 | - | TGTGCCAGCAGCTTAGGACAGGGGTACTATGGCTACACCTTC | CASSLGQGYYGYTF
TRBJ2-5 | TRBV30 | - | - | TGTGCCTTACAGACAGGTTCCGGGGAAGAGACCCAGTACTTC | CALQTGSGEETQYF
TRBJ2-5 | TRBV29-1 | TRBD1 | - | TGCAGCGTTGAATCTGGACAGGGGCCCCGCCAAGAGACCCAGTACTTC | CSVESGQGPRQETQYF
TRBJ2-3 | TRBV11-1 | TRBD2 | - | TGTGCCAGCAGCTCTAGCGGGGGCACAGATACGCAGTATTTT | CASSSSGGTDTQYF
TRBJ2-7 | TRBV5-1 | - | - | TGCGCCAGCAGCTCCGGGACACCTTCCTACGAGCAGTACTTC | CASSSGTPSYEQYF
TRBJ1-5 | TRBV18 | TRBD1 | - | TGTGCCAGCTCACCACGGAGGGGGCCGTTCAGTTCGAGCAATCAGCCCCAGCATTTT | CASSPRRGPFSSSNQPQHF
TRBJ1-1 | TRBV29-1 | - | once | TGCAGCGTTGAACTTAGCATGAACACTGAAGCTTTCTTT | CSVELSMNTEAFF
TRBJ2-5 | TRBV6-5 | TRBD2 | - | TGTGCCAGCAGTTACTCGACTAGCGGGGGCCAAGAGACCCAGTACTTC | CASSYSTSGGQETQYF
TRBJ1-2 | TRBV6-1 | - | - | TGTGCCAGCAGTCAGGGGCCTAACTATGGCTACACCTTC | CASSQGPNYGYTF
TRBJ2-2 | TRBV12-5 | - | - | TGTGCTAGTGGTCCCCAAACCGGGGAGCTGTTTTTT | CASGPQTGELFF
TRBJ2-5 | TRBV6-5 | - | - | TGTGCCAGCAGGCAGTCTCAAGAGACCCAGTACTTC | CASRQSQETQYF
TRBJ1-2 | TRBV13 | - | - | TGTGCCAGCAGCTTAGGCCAGGGTCACAACTATGGCTACACCTTC | CASSLGQGHNYGYTF
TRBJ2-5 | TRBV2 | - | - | TGTGCCAGCACGGGGGCGAGAGGGGGCCGGGTCCAAGAGACCCAGTACTTC | CASTGARGGRVQETQYF
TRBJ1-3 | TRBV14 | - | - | TGTGCCAGCAGCCAAGTGGCCTCTGGAAACACCATATATTTT | CASSQVASGNTIYF
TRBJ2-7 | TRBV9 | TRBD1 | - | TGTGCCAGCAGCCCGGGGGACAGGACCTACGAGCAGTACTTC | CASSPGDRTYEQYF
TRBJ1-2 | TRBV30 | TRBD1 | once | TGTGCCTCAACCTACCGGGACAGGATCGTGGGCTACACCTTC | CASTYRDRIVGYTF
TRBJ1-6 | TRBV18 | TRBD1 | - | TGTGCCAGCTCACCAGAGCAACCGGGACAGGGAGGCTCACCCCTCCACTTT | CASSPEQPGQGGSPLHF
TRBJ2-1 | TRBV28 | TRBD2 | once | TGTGCCAGCAGTCCTAGCGGGGGGGGTTACAATGAGCAGTTCTTC | CASSPSGGGYNEQFF
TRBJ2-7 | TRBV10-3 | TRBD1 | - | TGTGCCATCAACCAGGGGGAGACCTACGAGCAGTACTTC | CAINQGETYEQYF
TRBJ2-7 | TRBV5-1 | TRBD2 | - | TGCGCCAGCAGCTTGACTAGCGGGGTTAGCTCCTACGAGCAGTACTTC | CASSLTSGVSSYEQYF
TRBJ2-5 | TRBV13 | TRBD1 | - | TGTGCCAGCAGCCCGGAGCCGGGACAGGGGACCCAAGAGACCCAGTACTTC | CASSPEPGQGTQETQYF
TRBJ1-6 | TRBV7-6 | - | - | TGTGCCAGCAGCGGGGTGAGGGGGTTCGGTTCACCCCTCCACTTT | CASSGVRGFGSPLHF
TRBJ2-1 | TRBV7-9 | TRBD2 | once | TGTGCCAGCATGCACCCTAGCGGGAGGGCCAATGAGCAGTTCTTC | CASMHPSGRANEQFF
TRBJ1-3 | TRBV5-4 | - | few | TGTGCCAGCAGCTCCACACAGGGTGGAGGAAACACCATATATTTT | CASSSTQGGGNTIYF
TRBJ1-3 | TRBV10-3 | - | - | TGTGCCATCAGTGAGCCAGGGGTAGGAACCACCATATATTTT | CAISEPGVGTTIYF
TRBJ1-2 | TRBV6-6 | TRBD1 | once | TGTGCCAGCAGTCCTGACAGGGTCCGCATCACCTTC | CASSPDRVRITF
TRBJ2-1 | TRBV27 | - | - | TGTGCCAGCAGTTTATCGTCGGTGCCGTACAATGAGCAGTTCTTC | CASSLSSVPYNEQFF
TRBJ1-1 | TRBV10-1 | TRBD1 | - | TGCGCCAGCAGAGGACAGGGAACTGAAGCTTTCTTT | CASRGQGTEAFF
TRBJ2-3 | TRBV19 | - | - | TGTGCCAGTACCATCTCCGGGGGGCGGGGAGATACGCAGTATTTT | CASTISGGRGDTQYF
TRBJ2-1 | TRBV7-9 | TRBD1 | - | TGTGCCAGCAGCTTAGCTGGGACAGGAACGACGCAGTTCTTC | CASSLAGTGTTQFF
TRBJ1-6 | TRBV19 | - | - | TGTGCCAGTAGTATACAAGAGAGGAATTCACCCCTCCACTTT | CASSIQERNSPLHF
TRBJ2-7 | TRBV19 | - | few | TGTGCCAGTAGTCGGCAGAGGTACTACGAGCAGTACTTC | CASSRQRYYEQYF
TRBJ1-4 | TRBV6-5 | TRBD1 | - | TGTGCCAGCAGCAAACAGGGGTTCGGGGAAAAACTGTTTTTT | CASSKQGFGEKLFF